Following are 3 T cell receptor beta chains from one sample sequenced in a study of blood T cell repertoires in COVID-19. Some clones are missing from TCRdb's copy, which holds only in-frame ones; the method was immunoSEQ multiplex PCR. The sample yields more than 45,000 clones, roughly 87% seen once. The sequenced sample consisted of peripheral blood. These receptors were obtained from a woman aged 55-69 years with acute or convalescent COVID-19.

This clone was observed a single time. The rearrangement uses TRBV6-1 and TRBJ1-3; possibly TRBD1 for D (5 bases). The CDR3 spans 14 residues. Germline V gene sequence: CDR1 MNHNS, CDR2 SASEGT. The germline V and J ends were trimmed by 0 bases and 5 bases, with 8 bases remaining between them. CDR3 protein: CASSEARQRNTIYF. The CDR3 DNA sequence: TGTGCCAGCAGTGAAGCTCGACAGCGAAACACCATATATTTT.

The chain couples TRBV6-5 to TRBJ2-1; 9 nucleotides align to TRBD2. Germline CDR1 is MNHEY and CDR2 is SVGAGI. The CDR3 totals 13 residues. J lost 8 bases, V lost 10 bases, and 9 bases had no gene match. CDR3 loop: CATGVSGGDEQFF. The CDR3 DNA is TGTGCCACAGGGGTTAGCGGGGGTGATGAGCAGTTCTTC.

The chain employs TRBV29-1 and TRBJ2-2; 7 nucleotides match TRBD1. Trimming took 6 bases from V and 2 from J; bases not matched to a gene: 6. Germline V gene data show CDR1 as SQVTM and CDR2 as ANQGSEA. The CDR3 extends over 14 amino acids. The CDR3 nucleotides are TGCAGCGTGCACAGGGGTGGAAACACCGGGGAGCTGTTTTTT. Protein: CSVHRGGNTGELFF.